The 11 T cell receptor beta chains given below trace back to one sample, sequenced in a study of control samples from healthy donors and cancer patients. TCRdb's table, derived via immunoSEQ multiplex PCR, lists solely in-frame clones and lacks some. Of tens of thousands of clones in the sample, approximately 93% are singletons; the top ten hold roughly 1.2%. The sequencing sample was made of PBMCs. The receptors stem from a woman aged 40 to 49 with lung cancer.

The J gene is TRBJ1-5, the V gene TRBV30; no reliable D call. The CDR3 is 15 amino acids. Trimming took off 3 bases at V and 6 bases at J, with 18 bases between the two ends. Looked up from germline, CDR1 is GTSNPN and CDR2 is SVGIG (reference sequence). The CDR3 region is CAWRPSASGVQPQHF. Here the CDR3 DNA reads TGTGCCTGGAGGCCATCTGCCTCTGGCGTTCAGCCCCAGCATTTT.

The V call is TRBV29-1, the J call TRBJ1-1; D remains unclear. Germline assignment: CDR1 SQVTM and CDR2 ANQGSEA. The CDR3 extends over 15 amino acids. Trimming took off 7 bases at V and 3 bases at J, with 21 bases between the two ends. The CDR3 is CSGTTSWGSDTEAFF. The CDR3 DNA follows: TGCAGCGGGACTACCTCGTGGGGTTCTGACACTGAAGCTTTCTTT.

The chain combines TRBV7-6 with TRBJ2-2; perhaps TRBD2 as D (6 bases). Germline CDR1 SGHVS, CDR2 FNYEAQ. CDR3 length: 13 residues. Deletions cut 5 bases from V and 6 bases from J, with 10 bases between. CDR3 sequence (DNA): TGTGCCAGCAGCGAGAGCGGGTCCGGGGAGCTGTTTTTT. It encodes CASSESGSGELFF.

CDR3: CASSPPGFYGYTF. DNA of the CDR3: TGTGCCAGCAGCCCTCCTGGGTTCTATGGCTACACCTTC. The rearrangement joins TRBV28 to TRBJ1-2; unclear D gene. CDR1 MDHEN and CDR2 SYDVKM come from the germline V gene. Trimming took off 6 bases at V and 4 bases at J, with 12 bases between the two ends. The CDR3 totals 13 residues.

This rearrangement joins TRBV7-6 to TRBJ1-1; 10 bases fit TRBD1. The germline V gene encodes CDR1 SGHVS and CDR2 FNYEAQ. V trimming: 5 bases; J trimming: 5 bases; junction bases outside the gene matches: 11. CDR3 size: 16 residues. The CDR3 region is CASSLGTGAGGTEAFF. The CDR3, as DNA: TGTGCCAGCAGCCTAGGGACAGGGGCAGGAGGAACTGAAGCTTTCTTT. The entire variable domain, with the rest obtained from reference TRBV7-6 and TRBJ1-1, is as follows: GAGVSQSPRYKVTKRGQDVALRCDPISGHVSLYWYRQALGQGPEFLTYFNYEAQQDKSGLPNDRFSAERPEGSISTLTIQRTEQRDSAMYRCASSLGTGAGGTEAFFGQGTRLTVV.

The genes are TRBV6-5 and TRBJ1-2; TRBD1 might be the D (6 bases). With 0 bases removed from V and 8 bases from J, the gap between germline ends came to 19 bases. Germline V gives CDR1 MNHEY, CDR2 SVGAGI. The CDR3 has 16 residues. CDR3 DNA: TGTGCCAGCAGTTACTCCCGGCTGGGGGCGATAGGAGGCTACACCTTC. This encodes CASSYSRLGAIGGYTF.

The chain couples TRBV2 to TRBJ1-5; D is unclear. V lost 0 bases and J lost 3, with 12 bases in between. The germline V gene encodes CDR1 SNHLY and CDR2 FYNNEI. The CDR3 has 16 residues. The CDR3 spells CASSEAPSEINQPQHF. The CDR3 DNA reads TGTGCCAGCAGTGAAGCGCCGTCAGAAATCAATCAGCCCCAGCATTTT.

The rearrangement uses TRBV28 and TRBJ2-7; D is perhaps TRBD2 (7 bases). The CDR3 spans 13 residues. Trimming removed 3 bases at V and 2 bases at J, with 8 bases between. Germline CDR1 is MDHEN and CDR2 is SYDVKM. CDR3 nucleotide sequence: TGTGCCAGCAGTTTGGGGGGGCCCTACGAGCAGTACTTC. It translates to CASSLGGPYEQYF.

CDR3 coding DNA: TGTGCCTGGAGTGATCGTGAGCAGTTCTTC. Translated: CAWSDREQFF. The chain employs TRBV30 and TRBJ2-1; D call uncertain. With 1 base removed from V and 9 bases from J, the gap between germline ends came to 4 bases. This CDR3 spans 10 amino acids. The germline V gene encodes CDR1 GTSNPN and CDR2 SVGIG (reference sequence).

The gene calls are TRBV7-8 and TRBJ1-2, with TRBD1 matching over 8 bases. Germline V gene sequence: CDR1 SGHVS, CDR2 FQNEAQ. J was trimmed by 13 bases and V by 7 bases; bases with no gene match: 14. The CDR3 sequence is 13 residues long. The DNA of the CDR3 is TGTGCCAGCACCATGAGGGACAGGTCCTTTGTCACCTTC. This codes for CASTMRDRSFVTF.

The chain uses TRBV9 and TRBJ1-1; D possibly corresponds to TRBD1 (5 bases). Trimming removed 6 bases from V and 1 base from J, with 13 bases in between. The CDR3 is 14 residues long. Germline values: CDR1 SGDLS, CDR2 YYNGEE. CDR3 bases: TGTGCCAGCATGGGGGGACCCGGGAACACTGAAGCTTTCTTT. This codes for CASMGGPGNTEAFF.